This T cell receptor beta chain was obtained from a study of T cells in Graves' hyperthyroidism and ophthalmopathy. The CDR3 runs 15 residues. The germline gives CDR1 SSHAT, CDR2 FNYEAQ (reference sequence). Worth noting for this clonotype: One end of the junction does not line up with germline, which may come from a read error.

Amplified TCR beta CDR3 regions derived from RNA transcripts. RT-PCR in the first round (using the HTBI primer set) targeted the TCR CDR3. TCRdb analysed the multiplex PCR reads with MiXCR anew, one entry per CDR3 protein. In the table there are some 560,000 distinct CDR3 sequences, 12% to 15% of which are singletons. The material sequenced was blood. The chain has TRBV7-7 and TRBJ2-3; 14 bases are shared with TRBD2. The sequence came from a middle-aged woman with Graves' hyperthyroidism. For the CDR3, the DNA is TGTGCTAGCAGCAATGGACTAGCGGGGGGTGATACGCAGTATTTT. Residues: CASSNGLAGGDTQYF.